The 3 T cell receptor beta chains below were found in one sample sequenced in a study of cytomegalovirus exposure and HLA in healthy donors. The PCR employed 60 Vbeta primers together with 13 Jbeta primers. Clones were sequenced by immunoSEQ multiplex PCR, and TCRdb holds only the in-frame ones, with some missing. In the table there are about 140,000 clones, approximately 79% of which are singletons. The sequenced sample was PBMCs. The source of these receptors is a man in his forties in good health and CMV-seropositive.

The chain carries TRBV29-1 and TRBJ2-2, with D maybe TRBD1 (5 bases). V was cut by 4 bases and J by 0 bases, with 9 bases left in between. The CDR3 contains 14 residues. Germline lookup yields CDR1 SQVTM and CDR2 ANQGSEA. CDR3: CSVGTPTNTGELFF. The CDR3 DNA is TGCAGCGTTGGGACACCCACGAACACCGGGGAGCTGTTTTTT.

Concerning this clone itself: One junction end does not reproduce the germline sequence, and a read error may be involved. Other DNA sequences in this sample translate to the same CDR3. CDR3 amino acids: CASSQILGLSNTEAFF. CDR3 nucleotides: TGCGCTAGCAGCCAGATACTGGGACTTTCGAACACTGAAGCTTTCTTT. This chain connects TRBV4-1 to TRBJ1-1; D might be TRBD1 (5 bases). There are 16 residues in the CDR3. Per germline, CDR1 MGHRA and CDR2 YSYEKL.

The gene calls are TRBV4-1 and TRBJ2-7; TRBD1 might be the D (6 bases). This CDR3 is 16 amino acids long. Germline loops: CDR1 MGHRA, CDR2 YSYEKL. The V gene lost 1 base and the J gene lost 2 bases, with 15 bases spanning the gap. This CDR3 reads CASSQGILRDTYEQYF. DNA for the CDR3: TGCGCCAGCAGCCAAGGTATCCTACGGGACACCTACGAGCAGTACTTC.